This TCR beta chain was found in a study of blood T cell repertoires in COVID-19. The overall study: Italy, Spain and the United States were the sources of the convalescent and acute COVID-19 samples. PBMCs, B-cell-depleted T cells, or T cells provided the cDNA or gDNA that made up the material.

This clone was observed once. This CDR3 region has 14 residues. CDR1 is LGHDT and CDR2 is YNNKEL in the germline V gene (reference sequence). V lost 4 bases and J 1 base, leaving 11 bases between the germline ends. Authors' processing steps: Reference gene primer amplification gave nucleated cell count estimates. The repertoire was sequenced with immunoSEQ multiplex PCR; TCRdb's copy has only in-frame clones and lacks some. The V and J calls and the clone size are those of that table, but D and trimming were determined from the DNA. Of about 220,000 clones listed, 65% to 90% are singletons. The specimen sequenced was peripheral blood. The receptor's source is a woman between 65 and 79 years old with acute or convalescent COVID-19. The chain uses TRBV3-1 (or the pseudogene TRBV3-2) and TRBJ2-7; possible D gene TRBD2, 5 bases. The DNA of the CDR3 is TGTGCCAGCAGCCGGGGAGAATGGTCCTACGAGCAGTACTTC. It specifies CASSRGEWSYEQYF.